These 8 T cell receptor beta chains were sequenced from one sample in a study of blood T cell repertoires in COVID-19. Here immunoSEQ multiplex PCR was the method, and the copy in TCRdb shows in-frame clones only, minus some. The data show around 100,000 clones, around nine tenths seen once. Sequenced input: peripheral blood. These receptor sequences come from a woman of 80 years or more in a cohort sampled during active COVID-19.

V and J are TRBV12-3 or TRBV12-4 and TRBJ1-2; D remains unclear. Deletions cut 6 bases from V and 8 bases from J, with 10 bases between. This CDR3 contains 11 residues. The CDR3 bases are TGTGCCAGCAGGCGTCTCGGGGGCTACACCTTC. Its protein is CASRRLGGYTF.

The CDR3 here is CASTAGGRTYEQYF. CDR3 sequence (DNA): TGTGCCAGTACCGCGGGGGGAAGGACCTACGAGCAGTACTTC. This sequence joins TRBV6-5 and TRBJ2-7, with 8 bases matching TRBD2. V lost 9 bases, J lost 2 bases, and 9 bases stayed unmatched. Germline-derived CDR1 and CDR2 are MNHEY and SVGAGI. CDR3 size: 14 residues.

CDR3 DNA sequence: TGTGCCAGCAGCTTAACCCAGGGGGCGGGGTACGAGCAGTACTTC. Translation gives CASSLTQGAGYEQYF. This chain links TRBV7-9 with TRBJ2-7; 8 bases are shared with TRBD1. The length of the CDR3 is 15 residues. CDR1 SEHNR and CDR2 FQNEAQ come from the germline V gene (reference sequence). With V trimmed by 2 bases and J by 4 bases, 7 bases remained unmatched.

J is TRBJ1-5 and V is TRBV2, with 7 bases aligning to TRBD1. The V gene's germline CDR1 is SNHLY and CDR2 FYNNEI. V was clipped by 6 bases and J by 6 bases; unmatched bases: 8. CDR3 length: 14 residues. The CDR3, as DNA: TGTGCCAGCAGCTCTCAGGGGGATTCTCAGCCCCAGCATTTT. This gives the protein CASSSQGDSQPQHF. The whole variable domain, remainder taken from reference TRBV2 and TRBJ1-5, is EPEVTQTPSHQVTQMGQEVILRCVPISNHLYFYWYRQILGQKVEFLVSFYNNEISEKSEIFDDQFSVERPDGSNFTLKIRSTKLEDSAMYFCASSSQGDSQPQHFGDGTRLSIL.

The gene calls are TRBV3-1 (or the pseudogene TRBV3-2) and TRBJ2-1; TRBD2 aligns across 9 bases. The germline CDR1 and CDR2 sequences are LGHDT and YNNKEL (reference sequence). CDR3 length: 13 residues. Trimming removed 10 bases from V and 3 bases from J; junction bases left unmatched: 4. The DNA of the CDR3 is TGTGCCACCGATAGCGGGAGCTACAATGAGCAGTTCTTC. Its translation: CATDSGSYNEQFF.

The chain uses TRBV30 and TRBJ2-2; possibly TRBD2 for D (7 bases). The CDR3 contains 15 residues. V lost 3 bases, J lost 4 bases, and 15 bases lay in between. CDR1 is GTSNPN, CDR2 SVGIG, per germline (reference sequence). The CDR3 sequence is CAWRQGGAGTGELFF. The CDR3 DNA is TGTGCCTGGAGGCAAGGGGGGGCTGGCACCGGGGAGCTGTTTTTT.

Here the CDR3 DNA reads TGTGCCAGCAGCCCAGAGGGGGCCTACAGCGAGCAGTTCTTC. The encoded protein is CASSPEGAYSEQFF. This rearrangement joins TRBV3-1 (or the pseudogene TRBV3-2) to TRBJ2-1; the match to TRBD1 covers 7 bases. This CDR3 region has 14 residues. The ends lost 4 bases at V and 10 bases at J; junction bases unmatched: 10. CDR1 and CDR2 (germline): LGHDT, YNNKEL (reference sequence).

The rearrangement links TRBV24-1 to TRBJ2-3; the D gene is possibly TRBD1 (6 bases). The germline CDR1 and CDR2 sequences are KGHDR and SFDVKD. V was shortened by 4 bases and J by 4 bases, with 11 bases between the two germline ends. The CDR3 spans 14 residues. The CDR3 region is CATSENRDPDTQYF. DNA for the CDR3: TGTGCCACCAGTGAGAACAGGGATCCAGATACGCAGTATTTT.